Sequencing of this T cell receptor (beta chain) was carried out in a study of T cell responses to AZD1222 COVID-19 vaccine. Whole-study context: Second-dose groups at about 4 or about 12 weeks were pooled.

On this clone itself: Its antigen is currently unknown.

Looked up from germline, CDR1 is SEHNR and CDR2 is FQNEAQ (reference sequence). V lost 5 bases to trimming and J lost 6 bases, with 19 bases between them. This CDR3 comprises 16 residues. Findings and caveats of the study: Seropositivity was recorded at baseline in only a handful of AZD1222 recipients. Regions 160-218 and 743-854 held dominance among vaccine-associated CD4 TCRs, which spanned spike.

TCRdb's table, derived via immunoSEQ multiplex PCR, lists solely in-frame clones and lacks some. The sample gives 140,000 to 150,000 clones, around nine tenths of which show up once; more than 1.2% is in the top ten. This material consisted of peripheral blood, taken on day 0 of AZD1222 vaccination. The chain carries TRBV7-9 and TRBJ1-4; possibly TRBD1 for D (5 bases). The receptor was isolated from an adult in good health. The CDR3 DNA reads TGTGCCAGCAGCAGCAATGAGGGTCCGGGGGATGAAAAACTGTTTTTT. This translates into CASSSNEGPGDEKLFF.